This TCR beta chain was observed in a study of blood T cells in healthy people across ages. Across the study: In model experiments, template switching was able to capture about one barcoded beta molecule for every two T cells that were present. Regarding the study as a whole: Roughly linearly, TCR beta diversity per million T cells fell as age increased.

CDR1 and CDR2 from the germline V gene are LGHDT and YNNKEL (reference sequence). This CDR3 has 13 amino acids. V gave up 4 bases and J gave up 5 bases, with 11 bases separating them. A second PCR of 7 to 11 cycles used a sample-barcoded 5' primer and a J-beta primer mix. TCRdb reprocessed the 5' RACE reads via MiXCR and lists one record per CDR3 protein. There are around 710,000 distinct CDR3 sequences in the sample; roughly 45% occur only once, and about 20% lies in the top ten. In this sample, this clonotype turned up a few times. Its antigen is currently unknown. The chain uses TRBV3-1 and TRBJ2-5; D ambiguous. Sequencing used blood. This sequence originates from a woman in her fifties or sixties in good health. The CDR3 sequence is CASSLQDWETQYF. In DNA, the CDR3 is TGTGCCAGCAGCCTGCAGGATTGGGAGACCCAGTACTTC.